Shown below are 14 T cell receptor beta chains from a single sample sequenced in a study of blood T cells in healthy people across ages. With a J-beta primer mix and a sample-barcoded 5' primer, a second PCR ran about 6 to 11 cycles. TCRdb analysed the 5' RACE reads with MiXCR anew, one entry per CDR3 protein. Of some 1.8 million distinct CDR3 sequences listed, 35% to 50% are singletons. Sequenced input: blood. These receptors were taken from a human donor in good health.

The chain has TRBV29-1 and TRBJ2-4; D gene unclear. The closer fit of TRBJ2-7 to the DNA end suggests the J call may be wrong. Germline CDR1 SQVTM, CDR2 ANQGSEA. The CDR3 runs 14 residues. This chain's CDR3 is CSVEDQERPYEQYF. CDR3 nucleotides: TGCAGCGTTGAAGATCAGGAACGGCCCTACGAGCAGTACTTC.

This clonotype was observed once. A much larger clone is a single base away; this may be a read error. J is TRBJ2-5 and V is TRBV28; D call uncertain. V gave up 7 bases and J gave up 0 bases, with 6 bases separating them. The CDR3 spans 12 residues. CDR1 and CDR2 (germline): MDHEN, SYDVKM. Here the CDR3 DNA reads TGTGCCAGCAACGAAAACCAAGAGACCCAGTACTTC. It encodes CASNENQETQYF.

V is TRBV12-5 and J is TRBJ2-7; 9 positions agree with TRBD2. The CDR3 covers 16 residues. The V and J ends lost 2 bases and 1 base, in that order; junction bases with no gene match: 6. Looked up from germline, CDR1 is LGHNT and CDR2 is FRNRAP. CDR3 sequence (DNA): TGTGCTAGTGGTTTGCAAGGCGGGGGGGGATCCTACGAGCAGTACTTC. Translation gives CASGLQGGGGSYEQYF.

The chain carries TRBV6-5 and TRBJ1-1; perhaps TRBD1 as D (6 bases). V shed 6 bases and J shed 8 bases, with 13 bases lying between them. Germline V CDR1 and CDR2: MNHEY, SVGAGI. The CDR3 is made up of 12 amino acids. The CDR3 here is CASSQGHNEAFF. CDR3 bases: TGTGCCAGCAGCCAGGGACATAACGAAGCTTTCTTT.

The rearrangement joins TRBV4-1 to TRBJ1-2, with no clear D. This CDR3 spans 15 amino acids. Trimming took 0 bases from V and 4 from J, leaving 12 bases between them. Germline V gene lookup returns CDR1 MGHRA and CDR2 YSYEKL. The CDR3 region is CASSQEGSGSYGYTF. DNA of the CDR3: TGCGCCAGCAGCCAAGAAGGGTCGGGCTCCTATGGCTACACCTTC.

The chain's CDR3 is CASSLGQGGYEQFF. The CDR3 bases are TGCGCCAGCAGCCTCGGACAGGGAGGTTATGAGCAGTTCTTC. V is TRBV5-1 and J is TRBJ2-1; TRBD1 agrees at 8 bases. V was clipped by 4 bases and J by 8 bases; unmatched bases: 8. The CDR3 has 14 amino acids. The germline gives CDR1 SGHRS, CDR2 YFSETQ. The whole variable domain, remainder taken from reference TRBV5-1 and TRBJ2-1, is KAGVTQTPRYLIKTRGQQVTLSCSPISGHRSVSWYQQTPGQGLQFLFEYFSETQRNKGNFPGRFSGRQFSNSRSEMNVSTLELGDSALYLCASSLGQGGYEQFFGPGTRLTVL.

This clonotype was found many times. The chain joins TRBV29-1 to TRBJ2-7; no definite D call. The germline gives CDR1 SQVTM, CDR2 ANQGSEA. CDR3 length equals 10 residues. V lost 4 bases and J 5 bases, leaving 6 bases between the germline ends. The CDR3 sequence is CSVGSNEQYF. For the CDR3, the DNA is TGCAGCGTTGGCAGCAACGAGCAGTACTTC.

The rearrangement joins TRBV29-1 to TRBJ1-2; the match to TRBD1 covers 9 bases. There are 12 residues in the CDR3. In germline, CDR1 is SQVTM, CDR2 ANQGSEA. Unmatched junction bases numbered 6, after V lost 6 bases and J lost 7 bases. The CDR3: CSVTGQGAGYTF. The CDR3 DNA sequence: TGCAGCGTAACGGGACAGGGTGCTGGCTACACCTTC. Looking up the rest from reference TRBV29-1 and TRBJ1-2 gives the full variable domain: SAVISQKPSRDICQRGTSLTIQCQVDSQVTMMFWYRQQPGQSLTLIATANQGSEATYESGFVIDKFPISRPNLTFSTLTVSNMSPEDSSIYLCSVTGQGAGYTFGSGTRLTVV.

As to this clonotype: At one of its ends the junction is not consistent with the germline gene, which may arise from a read error. The J gene is TRBJ1-2, the V gene TRBV7-8; D gene ambiguous. The germline V gene has CDR1 SGHVS and CDR2 FQNEAQ. The CDR3 consists of 14 residues. In DNA, the CDR3 is TGTGCCAACAGCTCAAGAAGCTTAGGTACCGGCTACACCTTC. This gives the protein CANSSRSLGTGYTF. Full variable domain (rest looked up from reference TRBV7-8 and TRBJ1-2): GAGVSQSPRYKVAKRGQDVALRCDPISGHVSLFWYQQALGQGPEFLTYFQNEAQLDKSGLPSDRFFAERPEGSVSTLKIQRTQQEDSAVYLCANSSRSLGTGYTFGSGTRLTVV.

On this clonotype itself: The conserved closing phenylalanine or tryptophan is absent in this CDR3, likely reflecting a read error. The V gene is TRBV24-1, the J gene TRBJ2-1; tentative D call: TRBD1 (6 bases). CDR1 is KGHDR, CDR2 SFDVKD, per germline. V was trimmed by 9 bases and J by 5 bases, leaving 13 bases between them. The CDR3 runs 13 residues. The chain's CDR3 is CATRGQRHNEQFV. The CDR3 coding sequence is TGTGCCACCCGAGGACAGAGGCACAATGAGCAGTTCGTC.

V gene TRBV5-6 combines with J gene TRBJ2-7; 8 bases align to TRBD2. The V gene's germline CDR1 is SGHDT and CDR2 YYEEEE. V gave up 4 bases and J gave up 5 bases; unmatched junction bases: 8. The length of the CDR3 is 14 residues. CDR3 in amino acids: CASSPWTSSHEQYF. The CDR3 nucleotides are TGTGCCAGCAGCCCTTGGACTAGCAGCCACGAGCAGTACTTC.

This clonotype was seen more than once but under ten times. This chain connects TRBV29-1 to TRBJ1-2; 8 bases align to TRBD1. Germline CDR1 SQVTM, CDR2 ANQGSEA. CDR3 size: 14 residues. With 6 bases clipped from V and 8 bases from J, the junction kept 14 bases outside the gene matches. The CDR3 reads CSVLRDRGGGGYTF. The CDR3 bases are TGCAGCGTGCTTCGCGACAGGGGCGGAGGGGGCTACACCTTC.

The J gene is TRBJ2-7, the V gene TRBV6-5; TRBD1 might be the D (6 bases). The CDR3 consists of 14 residues. Trimming cost V 6 bases and J 3 bases, with 15 bases left between them. The germline gives CDR1 MNHEY, CDR2 SVGAGI. CDR3 loop: CASSYDRSDYEQYF. DNA of the CDR3: TGTGCCAGCAGCTACGACAGGTCCGACTACGAGCAGTACTTC.

The chain has TRBV7-6 and TRBJ2-1; no reliable D call. Germline lookup yields CDR1 SGHVS and CDR2 FNYEAQ. CDR3 length equals 13 residues. The V and J ends lost 1 base and 7 bases respectively, with 8 bases between them. CDR3 in amino acids: CASSLGHRNEQFF. CDR3 DNA sequence: TGTGCCAGCAGCTTAGGGCACCGTAATGAGCAGTTCTTC.